The clone carrying this T cell receptor (delta chain) was seen only a few times. This specimen belongs to a study of gamma-delta chains in newborns, infants, children. In the study overall: Innate gammadelta T cells reportedly expand polyclonally right after birth, driven by microbial exposure, per the title.

TCRdb re-analyzed the reads via CATT. This table holds some 4,000 delta-chain clones, 6.2% found once. This TCR came from a child who was a newborn, infant or young child, either healthy, febrile or measles-vaccinated (not recorded which). The specimen was blood.

CDR3 sequence (DNA): TGTGCAGCAAGCATCGTACTGGGGGTGGGGTTGACAGCACAACTCTTCTTT. Translated: CAASIVLGVGLTAQLFF. The chain uses TRAV29/DV5 and TRDJ2; 8 bases match TRDD3. V lost 1 base to trimming and J lost 2 bases; unmatched junction nucleotides: 10. The germline V gene has CDR1 NSMFDY and CDR2 ISSIKDK. The CDR3 runs 17 residues.